The 32 T cell receptor beta chains below all came from one sample that was sequenced in a study of T cell changes during pregnancy in multiple sclerosis. Here immunoSEQ multiplex PCR was the method, and the copy in TCRdb shows in-frame clones only, minus some. This sample has some 52,000 clones, with 85% to 95% found just once. This material consisted of CD4+ T cells from peripheral blood mononuclear cells, taken in the third trimester of pregnancy. Receptors were obtained from a female donor with multiple sclerosis, enrolled in a pregnancy study.

The V and J genes are TRBV9 and TRBJ1-3; 9 positions match TRBD1. There are 20 residues in the CDR3. Trimming took 2 bases from V and 1 from J; bases not matched to a gene: 16. Germline-derived CDR1 and CDR2 are SGDLS and YYNGEE. In nucleotides, the CDR3 is TGTGCCAGCAGCGTGGGGGGATTGACAGGGGGACGAGTATCTGGAAACACCATATATTTT. This codes for CASSVGGLTGGRVSGNTIYF.

J is TRBJ2-5 and V is TRBV6-1, with 11 bases aligning to TRBD1. Trimming cost V 6 bases and J 5 bases; bases outside gene matches: 5. CDR3 length: 14 residues. Germline V gene sequence: CDR1 MNHNS, CDR2 SASEGT. The CDR3 sequence is CASRDRGRGETQYF. CDR3 bases: TGTGCCAGCAGGGACAGGGGGCGAGGGGAGACCCAGTACTTC.

The V call is TRBV5-5, the J call TRBJ2-1; D gene uncertain. Germline V gene lookup returns CDR1 SGHKS and CDR2 YYEKEE (reference sequence). V was cut by 4 bases and J by 8 bases, with 16 bases left in between. This CDR3 region has 14 residues. The CDR3: CASSPRVAADEQFF. DNA for the CDR3: TGTGCCAGCAGCCCCCGGGTAGCCGCCGATGAGCAGTTCTTC.

The chain carries TRBV30 and TRBJ2-7; TRBD2 agrees at 7 bases. V lost 3 bases to trimming and J lost 5 bases; unmatched junction nucleotides: 7. The CDR3 is 13 residues long. The V gene's germline CDR1 is GTSNPN and CDR2 SVGIG (reference sequence). CDR3: CAWSPTGRDEQYF. The CDR3 DNA follows: TGTGCCTGGAGCCCCACTGGGAGGGACGAGCAGTACTTC.

The CDR3 loop reads CASSQLVTGSYEQYF. In nucleotides, the CDR3 is TGCGCCAGCAGCCAATTGGTAACGGGTTCCTACGAGCAGTACTTC. V is TRBV4-1 and J is TRBJ2-7; D is ambiguous. V gave up 2 bases and J gave up 1 base, with 12 bases separating them. Germline V gives CDR1 MGHRA, CDR2 YSYEKL. There are 15 residues in the CDR3.

The CDR3 DNA is TGTGCCAGTAGTCCCGGGGAGTCTAGCACAGATACGCAGTATTTT. It codes for CASSPGESSTDTQYF. The chain recombines TRBV19 with TRBJ2-3, with TRBD2 as a possible D gene (5 bases). This CDR3 is built from 15 residues. V lost 5 bases and J lost 0, with 12 bases in between. Germline lookup yields CDR1 LNHDA and CDR2 SQIVND (reference sequence).

This clone occurred a few times. In DNA form, the CDR3 reads TGTGCCAGTAGTAGTACGGGGATTTACGAGCAGTACTTC. It codes for CASSSTGIYEQYF. V usage is TRBV19 and J usage is TRBJ2-7; TRBD2 might be the D (5 bases). Trimming pared 4 bases from V and 4 bases from J, leaving 11 bases between. Germline values: CDR1 LNHDA, CDR2 SQIVND (reference sequence). The CDR3 runs to 13 residues.

The chain is built from TRBV5-6 and TRBJ1-1, with 10 bases aligning to TRBD1. CDR1 is SGHDT, CDR2 YYEEEE, per germline. This CDR3 is 16 amino acids long. The ends lost 3 bases at V and 5 bases at J; junction bases unmatched: 10. The DNA of the CDR3 is TGTGCCAGCAGCTCATTTACCGGGACAGGGGAAACTGAAGCTTTCTTT. This translates into CASSSFTGTGETEAFF.

The chain combines TRBV18 with TRBJ1-2; no definite D call. V was pared by 1 base and J by 2 bases, with 11 bases between. CDR3 size: 15 residues. CDR1 KGHSH and CDR2 LQKENI come from the germline V gene. CDR3 protein: CASSPLGAENYGYTF. As DNA, the CDR3 is TGTGCCAGCTCACCACTCGGTGCCGAAAACTATGGCTACACCTTC. Variable domain in full (rest from reference TRBV18 and TRBJ1-2): NAGVMQNPRHLVRRRGQEARLRCSPMKGHSHVYWYRQLPEEGLKFMVYLQKENIIDESGMPKERFSAEFPKEGPSILRIQQVVRGDSAAYFCASSPLGAENYGYTFGSGTRLTVV.

This chain joins TRBV7-8 and TRBJ1-3; 7 bases agree with TRBD1. V trimming: 4 bases; J trimming: 8 bases; junction bases outside the gene matches: 23. The CDR3 contains 19 residues. The germline CDR1 and CDR2 sequences are SGHVS and FQNEAQ. The CDR3 nucleotides are TGTGCCAGCAGCTCACGGCCCCGGAGACAGGGTTCTTCGGGAGACACCATATATTTT. As protein: CASSSRPRRQGSSGDTIYF.

The CDR3 nucleotides read TGTGCCAGCAGCCTGGAGAGTAACTATGGCTACACCTTC. Translating it yields CASSLESNYGYTF. The J gene is TRBJ1-2, the V gene TRBV7-2, with unresolved D. With 5 bases removed from V and 1 base from J, the gap between germline ends came to 8 bases. The CDR3 is 13 amino acids. In germline, CDR1 is SGHTA, CDR2 FQGNSA.

This chain joins TRBV28 and TRBJ1-2; D call uncertain. The ends were cut back, 8 bases at V and 5 bases at J, with 21 bases in the middle. Germline CDR1 reads MDHEN; CDR2 reads SYDVKM. The CDR3 spans 15 residues. The CDR3 DNA reads TGTGCCAGCTCTCTTAGCTCGGGAGTACAGTATGGCTACACCTTC. Translating gives CASSLSSGVQYGYTF.

V and J are TRBV19 and TRBJ1-2; D call uncertain. Trimming stripped 6 bases from V and 8 bases from J, with 19 bases between. CDR1 and CDR2 (germline): LNHDA, SQIVND (reference sequence). This CDR3 comprises 14 residues. CDR3 DNA: TGTGCCAGTAGCCCGAACTTTAACGCGAGGGGCTACACCTTC. It yields the protein CASSPNFNARGYTF.

Written as DNA, the CDR3 is TGTGCCAGCAGTTTACGCACAGGGGCTACGAACACTGAAGCTTTCTTT. Translating gives CASSLRTGATNTEAFF. V and J are TRBV27 and TRBJ1-1; 7 bases map to TRBD1. The CDR3 is made up of 16 amino acids. Germline CDR1 is MNHEY and CDR2 is SMNVEV (reference sequence). V trimming: 2 bases; J trimming: 1 base; junction bases outside the gene matches: 7.

The chain is built from TRBV19 and TRBJ2-7, with D perhaps matching TRBD1 (6 bases). The germline V gene encodes CDR1 LNHDA and CDR2 SQIVND (reference sequence). The V gene lost 0 bases and the J gene lost 8 bases, with 14 bases spanning the gap. The CDR3 is 14 residues long. The CDR3 protein is CASSIDDRSRQQYF. The CDR3 nucleotides are TGTGCCAGTAGTATAGACGACAGGAGTCGGCAGCAGTACTTC.

The gene calls are TRBV29-1 and TRBJ2-5, with 7 positions matching TRBD2. V lost 3 bases, J lost 4 bases, and 5 bases stayed unmatched. CDR1 and CDR2 (germline): SQVTM, ANQGSEA. The CDR3 loop spans 13 amino acids. The CDR3 DNA reads as TGCAGCGTTGATTCCTCGGGGGGAGAGACCCAGTACTTC. Translating gives CSVDSSGGETQYF.

This clone was seen just once. The chain couples TRBV7-3 to TRBJ2-1; 7 nucleotides align to TRBD1. Germline V gene data show CDR1 as SGHTA and CDR2 as FQGTGA. Unmatched junction bases numbered 5, after V lost 6 bases and J lost 3 bases. The CDR3 consists of 14 residues. As DNA, the CDR3 is TGTGCCAGCAGTCCGGGACAGAACTACAATGAGCAGTTCTTC. Translation gives CASSPGQNYNEQFF. The full variable domain, rest sourced from reference TRBV7-3 and TRBJ2-1, is GAGVSQTPSNKVTEKGKYVELRCDPISGHTALYWYRQSLGQGPEFLIYFQGTGAADDSGLPNDRFFAVRPEGSVSTLKIQRTERGDSAVYLCASSPGQNYNEQFFGPGTRLTVL.

In this sample, this clone turned up once. The chain is built from TRBV28 and TRBJ1-2, with D possibly matching TRBD1 (5 bases). Deletions cut 2 bases from V and 4 bases from J, with 14 bases between. This CDR3 comprises 15 residues. Looked up from germline, CDR1 is MDHEN and CDR2 is SYDVKM. This CDR3 reads CASSLNSQGIYGYTF. CDR3 coding DNA: TGTGCCAGCAGTTTAAATAGCCAGGGTATCTATGGCTACACCTTC.

The chain is built from TRBV6-1 and TRBJ2-1; 10 bases align to TRBD1. The CDR3 totals 15 residues. Trimming cost V 3 bases and J 8 bases; bases outside gene matches: 7. Germline CDR1 reads MNHNS; CDR2 reads SASEGT. In nucleotides, the CDR3 is TGTGCCAGCAGTGAGGGGGACAGGGGAATCTATGAGCAGTTCTTC. Its translation: CASSEGDRGIYEQFF.

The chain recombines TRBV5-8 with TRBJ1-3; a possible D gene is TRBD1 (6 bases). Germline CDR1 reads SGHTS; CDR2 reads YDEGEE. This CDR3 is built from 13 residues. Deletions cut 5 bases from V and 0 bases from J, with 6 bases between. The CDR3 DNA is TGTGCCAGCAGGGACAGCTCTGGAAACACCATATATTTT. It specifies CASRDSSGNTIYF.

The rearrangement joins TRBV7-9 to TRBJ2-3, with 8 nucleotides matching TRBD2. V was clipped by 5 bases and J by 0 bases; unmatched bases: 4. Germline CDR1 SEHNR, CDR2 FQNEAQ (reference sequence). CDR3 length equals 15 residues. The CDR3 loop reads CASSPGGASTDTQYF. In nucleotides, the CDR3 is TGTGCCAGCAGCCCGGGGGGGGCTAGCACAGATACGCAGTATTTT.

The J gene is TRBJ2-7, the V gene TRBV19, with D possibly being TRBD1 (6 bases). CDR1 is LNHDA and CDR2 is SQIVND in the germline V gene (reference sequence). V lost 0 bases and J 6 bases, leaving 15 bases between the germline ends. The CDR3 contains 15 residues. The CDR3 bases are TGTGCCAGTAGTATAGATCGGGGCAGGGGCCGCGAGCAGTACTTC. It yields the protein CASSIDRGRGREQYF.

The V and J genes are TRBV2 and TRBJ1-1; 8 nucleotides line up with TRBD1. The trim removed 8 bases at V and 3 bases at J, leaving 8 bases unmatched. Looked up from germline, CDR1 is SNHLY and CDR2 is FYNNEI. This CDR3 is built from 14 residues. The CDR3 here is CASVDRGGYTEAFF. CDR3 DNA sequence: TGTGCCAGCGTTGACAGGGGTGGGTACACTGAAGCTTTCTTT.

This chain links TRBV2 with TRBJ2-2; D may be TRBD2 (6 bases). Germline-derived CDR1 and CDR2 are SNHLY and FYNNEI. This CDR3 is built from 14 residues. V lost 4 bases and J 0 bases, leaving 6 bases between the germline ends. CDR3 amino acids: CASSGGANTGELFF. In DNA form, the CDR3 reads TGTGCCAGCAGTGGCGGGGCGAACACCGGGGAGCTGTTTTTT.

The rearrangement joins TRBV28 to TRBJ2-3, with 10 positions matching TRBD1. Germline assignment: CDR1 MDHEN and CDR2 SYDVKM. The CDR3 loop spans 14 amino acids. After removal of 6 bases from V and 4 bases from J, the junction contained 4 bases not matched to a gene. CDR3 sequence (DNA): TGTGCCAGCAGACCGACAGGGGGCCCAGATACGCAGTATTTT. Protein product: CASRPTGGPDTQYF.

The rearrangement joins TRBV6-5 to TRBJ1-1; possibly TRBD1 for D (5 bases). In germline, CDR1 is MNHEY, CDR2 SVGAGI. Between the trimmed V and J ends, which lost 5 bases and 4 bases, there was a span of 11 bases. The CDR3 consists of 13 residues. CDR3: CASSRTLSTEAFF. The CDR3 DNA sequence: TGTGCCAGCAGTCGGACACTAAGCACTGAAGCTTTCTTT.

The chain couples TRBV30 to TRBJ2-3, with a tentative D call TRBD2 (5 bases). The CDR3 contains 11 residues. Germline assignment: CDR1 GTSNPN and CDR2 SVGIG (reference sequence). Trimming took off 7 bases at V and 4 bases at J, with 9 bases between the two ends. The CDR3 DNA reads TGTGCCTCTTCGCGGGCAGATACGCAGTATTTT. This codes for CASSRADTQYF.

The chain employs TRBV11-2 and TRBJ2-5; D might be TRBD2 (7 bases). The CDR3 runs 16 residues. V lost 5 bases to trimming and J lost 4 bases, with 20 bases between them. The germline gives CDR1 SGHAT, CDR2 FQNNGV. CDR3 nucleotide sequence: TGTGCCAGCAGCCCCGGTGGGCGGGAGACAGGAGAGACCCAGTACTTC. It is translated as CASSPGGRETGETQYF. Full variable domain (missing parts from reference TRBV11-2 and TRBJ2-5): EAGVAQSPRYKIIEKRQSVAFWCNPISGHATLYWYQQILGQGPKLLIQFQNNGVVDDSQLPKDRFSAERLKGVDSTLKIQPAKLEDSAVYLCASSPGGRETGETQYFGPGTRLLVL.

J is TRBJ1-1 and V is TRBV7-2, with D maybe TRBD1 (6 bases). The CDR3 totals 15 residues. Germline assignment: CDR1 SGHTA and CDR2 FQGNSA. Trimming took 2 bases from V and 5 from J, leaving 15 bases between them. The CDR3 protein is CASSLSADSRTEAFF. CDR3 sequence (DNA): TGTGCCAGCAGCTTAAGCGCGGACAGTAGGACTGAAGCTTTCTTT.

This clone counts as medium-sized. The chain combines TRBV9 with TRBJ1-2; D is undetermined. This CDR3 region has 14 residues. Between the trimmed V and J ends, which lost 4 bases and 2 bases, there was a span of 12 bases. Germline CDR1 is SGDLS and CDR2 is YYNGEE. The CDR3 spells CASSPSTGNYGYTF. The CDR3 region has the DNA TGTGCCAGCAGCCCCTCGACGGGGAACTATGGCTACACCTTC.

The chain employs TRBV5-1 and TRBJ2-3; 11 bases fit TRBD2. This CDR3 comprises 15 residues. With V trimmed by 2 bases and J by 5 bases, 4 bases remained unmatched. Germline V CDR1 and CDR2: SGHRS, YFSETQ. CDR3 protein: CASSFTGTSGDTQYF. CDR3 DNA: TGCGCCAGCAGCTTTACCGGGACTAGCGGAGATACGCAGTATTTT. Full variable domain (outside the CDR3, taken from reference TRBV5-1 and TRBJ2-3): KAGVTQTPRYLIKTRGQQVTLSCSPISGHRSVSWYQQTPGQGLQFLFEYFSETQRNKGNFPGRFSGRQFSNSRSEMNVSTLELGDSALYLCASSFTGTSGDTQYFGPGTRLTVL.

V is TRBV19 and J is TRBJ2-5; D remains unclear. CDR3 length: 11 residues. In germline, CDR1 is LNHDA, CDR2 SQIVND (reference sequence). The V gene lost 5 bases and the J gene lost 2 bases, with 3 bases spanning the gap. CDR3 DNA: TGTGCCAGTAGTCATCAAGAGACCCAGTACTTC. The encoded protein is CASSHQETQYF.